These 3 T cell receptor beta chains originate from one sample sequenced in a study of T cells in Graves' hyperthyroidism and ophthalmopathy. RNA transcripts served as the template for amplifying TCR beta CDR3 regions. The primer set for the first-round RT-PCR of the TCR CDR3 was HTBI. Each CDR3 protein gets one entry after TCRdb re-called the multiplex PCR reads with MiXCR. Of hundreds of thousands of distinct CDR3 sequences detected, approximately 14% appear once; the ten largest clones hold 14%. The sample was blood. The receptors derive from a woman in her late teens or twenties with Graves' hyperthyroidism.

This clonotype has at least ten counts. In nucleotides, the CDR3 is TGTGCCAGCTTCATTATCAGGGGCAATGAGCAGTTCTTC. Amino acid sequence: CASFIIRGNEQFF. This rearrangement joins TRBV2 to TRBJ2-1, with TRBD1 as a possible D gene (6 bases). Trimming left V 8 bases short and J 6 bases short, with 14 bases between. This CDR3 region has 13 residues. The germline V gene encodes CDR1 SNHLY and CDR2 FYNNEI.

The V gene is TRBV4-3, the J gene TRBJ1-6, with no clear D. The V gene lost 0 bases and the J gene lost 6 bases, with 15 bases spanning the gap. Germline values: CDR1 LGHNA, CDR2 YSLEER. This CDR3 has 17 residues. The CDR3 nucleotides are TGCGCCAGCAGCCAAGATCCGCGGAAGGGTAGTAATTCACCCCTCCACTTT. This gives the protein CASSQDPRKGSNSPLHF.

This clonotype was observed a few times. The CDR3 DNA is TGTGCCAGCAGTTCCATCCCTAGACACAACACCGGGGAGCTGTTTTTT. Translated, it gives CASSSIPRHNTGELFF. The V gene is TRBV28, the J gene TRBJ2-2; D not resolved. V was shortened by 4 bases and J by 2 bases, with 14 bases between the two germline ends. Germline lookup yields CDR1 MDHEN and CDR2 SYDVKM. This CDR3 spans 16 amino acids.